One T cell receptor beta chain is described in this entry. CDR1 and CDR2 (germline): KGHDR, SFDVKD. CDR3 size: 14 residues. Trimming cost V 9 bases and J 12 bases, with 23 bases left between them. The data are from a study of blood T cell repertoires in COVID-19. For the study at large: The United States, Italy and Spain supplied acute and convalescent COVID-19 samples.

Participants came from about 24 US areas, aged roughly 18 to 89 years. Symptom resolution, clearance, or two negative PCRs marked donors in Cohort 3 as recovered. As originally analysed: Reference gene primer amplification in the assay estimated nucleated cell counts. This table comes from immunoSEQ multiplex PCR, and its TCRdb copy is limited to in-frame clones, with some not included. That table furnishes V, J and clone size, whereas the DNA furnished D and trimming. This table has about 270,000 clones, roughly nine tenths appearing once. This receptor was obtained from a woman aged 50 to 60 who had recovered from COVID-19. Sequences were obtained from PBMCs or T cells enriched from blood (not recorded which). This chain uses TRBV24-1 with TRBJ2-1, with D tentatively TRBD1 (6 bases). The CDR3 nucleotides read TGTGCCACCGGGAGCATACTAAGCAGGGGAGCGCAGTTCTTC. It specifies CATGSILSRGAQFF.